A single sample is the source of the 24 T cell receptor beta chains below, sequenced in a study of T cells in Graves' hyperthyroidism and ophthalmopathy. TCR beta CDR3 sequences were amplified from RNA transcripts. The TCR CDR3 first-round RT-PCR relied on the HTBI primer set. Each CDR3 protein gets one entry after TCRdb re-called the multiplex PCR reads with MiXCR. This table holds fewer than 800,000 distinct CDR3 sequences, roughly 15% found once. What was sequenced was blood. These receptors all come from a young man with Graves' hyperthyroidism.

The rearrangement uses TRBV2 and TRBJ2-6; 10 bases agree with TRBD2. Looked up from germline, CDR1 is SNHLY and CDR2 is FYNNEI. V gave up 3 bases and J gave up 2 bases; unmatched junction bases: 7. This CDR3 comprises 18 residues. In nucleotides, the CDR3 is TGTGCCAGCAGTGAGGTGTCTAGCGGGAGTGCTGGGGCCAACGTCCTGACTTTC. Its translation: CASSEVSSGSAGANVLTF.

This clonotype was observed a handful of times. DNA of the CDR3: TGCAGTGGTGTAATGGGGATTGGGTATGGCTACACCTTC. Its translation is CSGVMGIGYGYTF. V and J are TRBV20-1 and TRBJ1-2; D is undetermined. CDR3 length: 13 residues. Germline lookup yields CDR1 DFQATT and CDR2 SNEGSKA (reference sequence). V was pared by 7 bases and J by 5 bases, with 17 bases between.

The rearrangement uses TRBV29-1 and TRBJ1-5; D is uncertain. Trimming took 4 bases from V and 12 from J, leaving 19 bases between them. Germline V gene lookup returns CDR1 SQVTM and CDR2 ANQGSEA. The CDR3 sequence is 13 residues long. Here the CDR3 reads CSVVVLRGGHQHF. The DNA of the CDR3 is TGCAGCGTTGTGGTCTTGCGGGGTGGGCACCAGCATTTT.

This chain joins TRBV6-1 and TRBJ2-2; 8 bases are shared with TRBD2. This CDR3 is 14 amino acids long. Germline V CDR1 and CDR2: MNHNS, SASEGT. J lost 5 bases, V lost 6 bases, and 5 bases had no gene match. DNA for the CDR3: TGTGCCAGCAGCTCGACTAGCGTTACCGGGGAGCTGTTTTTT. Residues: CASSSTSVTGELFF.

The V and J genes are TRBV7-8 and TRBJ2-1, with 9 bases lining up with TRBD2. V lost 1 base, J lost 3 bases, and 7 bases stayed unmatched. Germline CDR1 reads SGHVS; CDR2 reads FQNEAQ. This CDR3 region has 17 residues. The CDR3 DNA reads TGTGCCAGCAGCTTAGATCAGGGGCGGGGGGGCTACAATGAGCAGTTCTTC. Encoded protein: CASSLDQGRGGYNEQFF.

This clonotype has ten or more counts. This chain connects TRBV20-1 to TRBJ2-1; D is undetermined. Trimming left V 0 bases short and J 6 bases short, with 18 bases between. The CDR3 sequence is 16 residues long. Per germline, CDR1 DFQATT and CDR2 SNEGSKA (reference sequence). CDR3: CSARDPGGPSPNEQFF. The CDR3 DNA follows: TGCAGTGCTAGAGATCCGGGTGGCCCCTCCCCCAATGAGCAGTTCTTC.

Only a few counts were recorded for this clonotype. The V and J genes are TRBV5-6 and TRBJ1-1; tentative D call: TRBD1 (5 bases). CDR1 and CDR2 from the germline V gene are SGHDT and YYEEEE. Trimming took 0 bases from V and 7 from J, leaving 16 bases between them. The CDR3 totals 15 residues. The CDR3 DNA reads TGTGCCAGCAGCTTGGAAGGGGAGGGGTCGGATGAAGCTTTCTTT. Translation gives CASSLEGEGSDEAFF. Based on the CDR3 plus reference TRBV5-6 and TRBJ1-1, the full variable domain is DAGVTQSPTHLIKTRGQQVTLRCSPKSGHDTVSWYQQALGQGPQFIFQYYEEEERQRGNFPDRFSGHQFPNYSSELNVNALLLGDSALYLCASSLEGEGSDEAFFGQGTRLTVV.

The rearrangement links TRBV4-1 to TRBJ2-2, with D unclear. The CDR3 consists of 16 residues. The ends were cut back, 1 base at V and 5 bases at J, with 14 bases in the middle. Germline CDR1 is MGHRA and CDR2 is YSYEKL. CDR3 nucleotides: TGCGCCAGCAGCCAAGCCCCCGACGTTAGGACCGGGGAGCTGTTTTTT. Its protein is CASSQAPDVRTGELFF.

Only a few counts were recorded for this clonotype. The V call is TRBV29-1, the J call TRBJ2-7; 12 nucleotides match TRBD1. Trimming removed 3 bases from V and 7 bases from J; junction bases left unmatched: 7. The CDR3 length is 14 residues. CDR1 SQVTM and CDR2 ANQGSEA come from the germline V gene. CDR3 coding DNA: TGCAGCGTTGATCCGGGACAGGGGGCAAGGGAGCAGTACTTC. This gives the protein CSVDPGQGAREQYF.

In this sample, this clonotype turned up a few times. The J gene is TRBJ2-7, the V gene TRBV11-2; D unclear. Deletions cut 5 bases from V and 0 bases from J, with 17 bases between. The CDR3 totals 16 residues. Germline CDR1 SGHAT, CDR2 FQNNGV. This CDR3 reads CASSPHTSLSSYEQYF. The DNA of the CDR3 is TGTGCCAGCAGCCCTCACACCAGCCTGAGCTCCTACGAGCAGTACTTC.

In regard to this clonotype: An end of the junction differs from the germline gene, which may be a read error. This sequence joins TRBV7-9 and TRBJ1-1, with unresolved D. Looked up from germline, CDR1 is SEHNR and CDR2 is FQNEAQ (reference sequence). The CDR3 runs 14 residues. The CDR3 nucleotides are TGTGCCAGCAGTTCTAGTAAGGACTACGTAGAAGCTCTCTTT. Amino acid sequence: CASSSSKDYVEALF.

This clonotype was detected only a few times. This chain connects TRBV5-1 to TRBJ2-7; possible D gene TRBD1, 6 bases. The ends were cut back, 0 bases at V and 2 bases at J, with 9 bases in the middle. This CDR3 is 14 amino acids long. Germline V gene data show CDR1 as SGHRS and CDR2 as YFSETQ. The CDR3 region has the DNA TGCGCCAGCAGCTTGGGTCGACAGGCCTACGAGCAGTACTTC. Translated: CASSLGRQAYEQYF.

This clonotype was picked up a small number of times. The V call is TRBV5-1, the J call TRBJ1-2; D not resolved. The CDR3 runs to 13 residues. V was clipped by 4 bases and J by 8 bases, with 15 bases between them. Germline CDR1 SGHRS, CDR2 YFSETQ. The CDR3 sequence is CASSVATSKGYTF. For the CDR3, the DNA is TGCGCCAGCAGCGTGGCGACCTCGAAGGGCTACACCTTC. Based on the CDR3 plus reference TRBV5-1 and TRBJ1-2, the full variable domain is KAGVTQTPRYLIKTRGQQVTLSCSPISGHRSVSWYQQTPGQGLQFLFEYFSETQRNKGNFPGRFSGRQFSNSRSEMNVSTLELGDSALYLCASSVATSKGYTFGSGTRLTVV.

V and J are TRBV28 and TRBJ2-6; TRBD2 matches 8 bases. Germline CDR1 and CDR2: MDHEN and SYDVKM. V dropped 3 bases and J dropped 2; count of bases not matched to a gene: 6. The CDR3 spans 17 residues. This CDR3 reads CASSLSGSRPGANVLTF. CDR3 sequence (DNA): TGTGCCAGCAGTTTGAGCGGGAGCCGTCCTGGGGCCAACGTCCTGACTTTC.

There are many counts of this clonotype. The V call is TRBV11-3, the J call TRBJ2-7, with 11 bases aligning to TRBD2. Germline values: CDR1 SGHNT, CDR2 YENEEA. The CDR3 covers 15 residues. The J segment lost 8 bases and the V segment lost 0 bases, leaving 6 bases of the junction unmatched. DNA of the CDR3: TGTGCCAGCAGCTTAGAACTAGCGGGAGACCCTCAGCAGTACTTC. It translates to CASSLELAGDPQQYF. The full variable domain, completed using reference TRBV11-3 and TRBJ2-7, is EAGVVQSPRYKIIEKKQPVAFWCNPISGHNTLYWYLQNLGQGPELLIRYENEEAVDDSQLPKDRFSAERLKGVDSTLKIQPAELGDSAVYLCASSLELAGDPQQYFGPGTRLTVT.

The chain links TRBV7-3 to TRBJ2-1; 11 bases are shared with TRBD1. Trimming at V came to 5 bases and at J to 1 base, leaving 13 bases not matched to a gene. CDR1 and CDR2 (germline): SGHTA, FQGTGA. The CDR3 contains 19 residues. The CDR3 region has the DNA TGTGCCAGCAGCCAAGATGGGGGACAGGGGGATTGGTCCTACAATGAGCAGTTCTTC. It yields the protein CASSQDGGQGDWSYNEQFF.

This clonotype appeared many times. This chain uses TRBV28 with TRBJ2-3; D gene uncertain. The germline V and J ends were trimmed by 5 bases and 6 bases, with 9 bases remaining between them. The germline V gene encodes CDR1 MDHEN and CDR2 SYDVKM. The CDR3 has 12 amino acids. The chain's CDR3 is CASSANRDTQYF. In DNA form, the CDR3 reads TGTGCCAGCAGTGCTAATAGGGATACGCAGTATTTT.

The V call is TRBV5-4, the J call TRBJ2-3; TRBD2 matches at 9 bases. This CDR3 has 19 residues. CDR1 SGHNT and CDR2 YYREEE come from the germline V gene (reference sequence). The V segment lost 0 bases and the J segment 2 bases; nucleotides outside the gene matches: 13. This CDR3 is CASSLAAGREGLYTDTQYF. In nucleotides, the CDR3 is TGTGCCAGCAGCTTGGCCGCTGGGCGGGAGGGCCTTTACACAGATACGCAGTATTTT.

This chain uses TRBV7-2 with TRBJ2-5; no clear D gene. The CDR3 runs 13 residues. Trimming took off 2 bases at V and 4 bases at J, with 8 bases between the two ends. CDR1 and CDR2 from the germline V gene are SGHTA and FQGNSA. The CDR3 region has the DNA TGTGCCAGCAGCTTATTCGGGTTAGAGACCCAGTACTTC. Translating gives CASSLFGLETQYF.

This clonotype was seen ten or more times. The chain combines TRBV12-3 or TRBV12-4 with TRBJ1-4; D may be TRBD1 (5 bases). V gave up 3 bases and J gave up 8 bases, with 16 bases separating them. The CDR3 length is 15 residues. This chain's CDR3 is CASSFVLGAGEKLFF. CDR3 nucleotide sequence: TGTGCCAGCAGTTTCGTATTAGGGGCCGGAGAAAAACTGTTTTTT.

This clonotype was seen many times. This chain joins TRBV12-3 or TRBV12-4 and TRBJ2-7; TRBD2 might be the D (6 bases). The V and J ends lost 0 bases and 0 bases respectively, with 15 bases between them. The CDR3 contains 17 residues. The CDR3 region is CASSLAGGRASSYEQYF. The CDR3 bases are TGTGCCAGCAGTTTAGCGGGAGGCAGGGCGAGCTCCTACGAGCAGTACTTC.

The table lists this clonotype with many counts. The CDR3 spells CASSLRDRGYHTEAFF. For the CDR3, the DNA is TGTGCCAGCAGCTTACGGGACAGGGGGTATCACACTGAAGCTTTCTTT. The chain couples TRBV7-6 to TRBJ1-1; 11 positions agree with TRBD1. The CDR3 spans 16 residues. Germline-derived CDR1 and CDR2 are SGHVS and FNYEAQ. Trimming removed 2 bases from V and 3 bases from J; junction bases left unmatched: 5.

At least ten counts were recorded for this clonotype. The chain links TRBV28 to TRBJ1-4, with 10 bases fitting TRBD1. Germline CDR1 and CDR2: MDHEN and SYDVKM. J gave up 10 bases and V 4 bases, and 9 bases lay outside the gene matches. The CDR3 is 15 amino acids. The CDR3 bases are TGTGCCAGCAGTTCCCCTCGGGGACAGGGGCCAAAACTGTTTTTT. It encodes CASSSPRGQGPKLFF.

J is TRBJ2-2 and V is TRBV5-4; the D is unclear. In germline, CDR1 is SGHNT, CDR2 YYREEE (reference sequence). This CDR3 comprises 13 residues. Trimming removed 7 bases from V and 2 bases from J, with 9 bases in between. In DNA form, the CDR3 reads TGTGCCAGCGGCCCGTTTAACACCGGGGAGCTGTTTTTT. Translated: CASGPFNTGELFF.